This record covers a single TCR beta chain. As yet, its antigen is unknown. The table came from immunoSEQ multiplex PCR; TCRdb's copy has only in-frame clones and leaves some out. The sample records 2 million to 2.5 million clones, 85% to 95% being singletons. CDR1 is MNHEY, CDR2 SMNVEV, per germline (reference sequence). The CDR3 spans 13 residues. Trimming took off 6 bases at V and 4 bases at J, with 10 bases between the two ends. The data belong to a study of shared clonotypes between healthy human individuals. Study-level points and caveats: Relative to their counterparts shared across all four donors, non-shared clonotypes exhibited diminished generation probabilities.

Participating donors were healthy, HIV-negative adults free of recent acute infections or vaccinations. Partitioning of CD4+ cells yielded a CD45RA+ naive subset and a CD45RA-negative memory subset. This sequence joins TRBV27 and TRBJ1-5; D not certain. Sequencing input: naive CD4+ T cells from PBMCs. The subset: CD45RA+ positively selected. The TCR originated in a man in his late teens or twenties in good health. Some clones in this sample may be carry-over from other donors' samples. DNA for the CDR3: TGTGCCAGCAGGAACTCGCGTAATCAGCCCCAGCATTTT. The encoded protein is CASRNSRNQPQHF.